The rows below give T cell receptor beta chains drawn from one sample of a study of T cell changes during pregnancy in multiple sclerosis. TCRdb keeps only in-frame clones here, not all; method: immunoSEQ multiplex PCR. This table holds about 51,000 clones, around 94% found once. This specimen was CD4+ T cells from peripheral blood mononuclear cells, taken in the second trimester of pregnancy. The receptor source for this set is a female donor with multiple sclerosis, enrolled in a pregnancy study. Each CDR3 is given with its conserved first and last residue. Each record gives: CDR3 protein, CDR3 DNA, V gene, J gene, clone size, D gene. A D gene is named only where the DNA matches it firmly. Clone size is stated in some rows and not others, as once, few, many or a class when expanded.

CASSMSGQWYGYTF	TGTGCCAGTAGTATGTCAGGACAGTGGTATGGCTACACCTTC	TRBV19	TRBJ1-2	.	.
CASSVAGQFSPLHF	TGTGCCAGCAGCGTAGCAGGACAGTTTTCACCCCTCCACTTT	TRBV9	TRBJ1-6	.	.
CASSPVSTGSNEQFF	TGTGCCAGCAGCCCCGTCTCAACAGGGTCCAATGAGCAGTTCTTC	TRBV7-9	TRBJ2-1	.	.
CASTRFTDTQYF	TGTGCCAGCACTAGGTTCACAGATACGCAGTATTTT	TRBV7-2	TRBJ2-3	.	.
CASSLLAGGQEGYNEQFF	TGTGCCAGCAGCTTACTAGCGGGGGGGCAAGAAGGCTACAATGAGCAGTTCTTC	TRBV7-3	TRBJ2-1	.	TRBD2
CASSVETANNYGYTF	TGTGCCAGCAGCGTAGAAACAGCAAATAACTATGGCTACACCTTC	TRBV9	TRBJ1-2	.	.
CASSFDRSNYGYTF	TGTGCCAGCAGCTTCGACAGATCTAACTATGGCTACACCTTC	TRBV7-2	TRBJ1-2	.	.
CASSLVGTGNTEAFF	TGTGCCAGCAGCTTGGTCGGGACAGGGAACACTGAAGCTTTCTTT	TRBV5-4	TRBJ1-1	few	TRBD1
CASSPSISYEQYF	TGTGCCAGCAGCCCTAGTATCTCCTACGAGCAGTACTTC	TRBV27	TRBJ2-7	.	.
CASSPGTGGGSPLHF	TGTGCCAGCTCACCAGGGACAGGGGGTGGTTCACCCCTCCACTTT	TRBV18	TRBJ1-6	.	TRBD1
CASSLLTGSNQPQHF	TGTGCCAGCAGCTTACTAACAGGGAGCAATCAGCCCCAGCATTTT	TRBV7-2	TRBJ1-5	.	.
CASSLYRGTYNSPLHF	TGTGCCAGCAGTTTATATCGGGGAACCTATAATTCACCCCTCCACTTT	TRBV28	TRBJ1-6	.	.
CASSQGKDTEAFF	TGTGCCAGCAGCCAGGGGAAGGACACTGAAGCTTTCTTT	TRBV5-6	TRBJ1-1	few	.
CASSWGGFPQETQYF	TGTGCCAGCAGCTGGGGGGGGTTCCCCCAAGAGACCCAGTACTTC	TRBV5-5	TRBJ2-5	.	TRBD2
CASSDRDNRNQPQHF	TGTGCCAGCAGTGATCGTGACAATCGCAATCAGCCCCAGCATTTT	TRBV6-1	TRBJ1-5	.	.